The 21 T cell receptor beta chains presented below share a single source sample, sequenced in a study of CD8 T cells in ankylosing spondylitis. MiXCR was run by TCRdb on the 5' RACE reads, yielding one entry per CDR3 protein. The sample records around 35,000 distinct CDR3 sequences, around an eighth being singletons. The specimen was synovial fluid, either unsorted or a sorted T cell fraction (not recorded which). The receptors come from a male donor with ankylosing spondylitis.

V and J are TRBV7-6 and TRBJ2-5; D not certain. The V gene's germline CDR1 is SGHVS and CDR2 FNYEAQ. The V end lost 5 bases, the J end lost 6 bases, and 13 bases lay between the germline ends. The CDR3 spans 13 residues. This CDR3 is CASSEIGLKTQYF. The DNA of the CDR3 is TGTGCCAGCAGCGAGATAGGTCTGAAGACCCAGTACTTC.

This clonotype was seen at least ten times. The chain links TRBV28 to TRBJ2-7, with a weak D call TRBD1 (5 bases). Germline values: CDR1 MDHEN, CDR2 SYDVKM. The V end lost 4 bases, the J end lost 0 bases, and 31 bases lay between the germline ends. This CDR3 comprises 21 residues. The CDR3 DNA is TGTGCCAGCAGTTCCATTGACCCCGGAAGGAACCAGCAGGGTGGCTCCTACGAGCAGTACTTC. Translation gives CASSSIDPGRNQQGGSYEQYF.

V usage is TRBV28 and J usage is TRBJ1-2; D gene ambiguous. The V gene lost 4 bases and the J gene lost 6 bases, with 18 bases spanning the gap. CDR3 length: 15 residues. Germline V gene sequence: CDR1 MDHEN, CDR2 SYDVKM. CDR3 loop: CASSSPLVSWHGYTF. CDR3 coding DNA: TGTGCCAGCAGTTCCCCTTTAGTCTCCTGGCATGGCTACACCTTC.

This clonotype was found many times. The gene calls are TRBV7-9 and TRBJ2-3, with TRBD2 identical over 10 bases. CDR1 is SEHNR and CDR2 is FQNEAQ in the germline V gene (reference sequence). V dropped 3 bases and J dropped 4; count of bases not matched to a gene: 4. The length of the CDR3 is 15 residues. In nucleotides, the CDR3 is TGTGCCAGCAGCTTGGGGCTAGCGGGAGCAGATACGCAGTATTTT. As protein: CASSLGLAGADTQYF.

The rearrangement links TRBV20-1 to TRBJ2-7; D could derive from TRBD1 or TRBD2 (5 bases each). The length of the CDR3 is 17 residues. CDR1 is DFQATT and CDR2 is SNEGSKA in the germline V gene (reference sequence). Trimming pared 6 bases from V and 0 bases from J, leaving 24 bases between. The chain's CDR3 is CSALHPSGTRSSYEQYF. CDR3 DNA sequence: TGCAGTGCCCTACACCCCTCCGGGACCAGAAGCTCCTACGAGCAGTACTTC.

A few counts support this clonotype. This chain links TRBV30 with TRBJ1-2, with unresolved D. V dropped 2 bases and J dropped 14 bases, with 21 bases sitting between them. Germline assignment: CDR1 GTSNPN and CDR2 SVGIG (reference sequence). The CDR3 is 13 amino acids. DNA for the CDR3: TGTGCCTGGAGTCCTAACAGTATGGGAGGGAGGACCTTC. Translating gives CAWSPNSMGGRTF.

This clonotype has at least ten counts. The J gene is TRBJ2-1, the V gene TRBV7-4; a possible D gene is TRBD1 (6 bases). The CDR3 runs 15 residues. Germline V lookup: CDR1 SGHVT, CDR2 SQSDAQ. V was cut by 4 bases and J by 3 bases, with 13 bases left in between. CDR3: CASSSTGSIYNEQFF. CDR3 nucleotide sequence: TGTGCCAGCAGCTCAACAGGGTCGATCTACAATGAGCAGTTCTTC.

This clonotype was observed many times. CDR3 residues: CASSQWRGGSTDTQYF. In DNA form, the CDR3 reads TGTGCCAGCAGCCAATGGCGGGGGGGAAGCACAGATACGCAGTATTTT. V usage is TRBV4-2 and J usage is TRBJ2-3, with TRBD2 identical over 9 bases. The CDR3 runs 16 residues. J was trimmed by 0 bases and V by 2 bases; bases with no gene match: 3. Germline V lookup: CDR1 LGHNA, CDR2 YNFKEQ.

This clonotype was picked up a small number of times. V and J are TRBV5-4 and TRBJ2-2, with TRBD1 as a possible D gene (6 bases). V was cut by 3 bases and J by 1 base, with 16 bases left in between. The CDR3 is made up of 17 amino acids. CDR1 and CDR2 (germline): SGHNT, YYREEE (reference sequence). The CDR3: CASSSYPPDRNTGELFF. CDR3 DNA sequence: TGTGCCAGCAGCTCCTACCCTCCGGACAGGAACACCGGGGAGCTGTTTTTT.

This chain links TRBV9 with TRBJ1-5; D unclear. From germline, CDR1 is SGDLS and CDR2 YYNGEE. The length of the CDR3 is 14 residues. Trimming stripped 0 bases from V and 0 bases from J, with 4 bases between. The CDR3 reads CASSVGVSNQPQHF. For the CDR3, the DNA is TGTGCCAGCAGCGTAGGAGTTAGCAATCAGCCCCAGCATTTT.

This clonotype was detected many times. The chain employs TRBV24-1 and TRBJ2-1; maybe TRBD1 (5 bases). Germline lookup yields CDR1 KGHDR and CDR2 SFDVKD. Trimming removed 3 bases from V and 7 bases from J, with 12 bases in between. CDR3 size: 14 residues. CDR3 sequence reads: CATSDNLRGNEQFF. CDR3 nucleotide sequence: TGTGCCACCAGTGATAACCTTAGGGGTAATGAGCAGTTCTTC.

This clonotype was seen ten or more times. The chain employs TRBV7-9 and TRBJ2-7; 8 nucleotides line up with TRBD2. The trim removed 4 bases at V and 5 bases at J, leaving 10 bases unmatched. The CDR3 is 15 amino acids. Germline V gives CDR1 SEHNR, CDR2 FQNEAQ (reference sequence). The CDR3 region is CASSWGGGNEHEQYF. The DNA for the CDR3 is TGTGCCAGCAGCTGGGGCGGGGGGAATGAGCACGAGCAGTACTTC. The entire variable domain, with the rest obtained from reference TRBV7-9 and TRBJ2-7, is as follows: DTGVSQNPRHKITKRGQNVTFRCDPISEHNRLYWYRQTLGQGPEFLTYFQNEAQLEKSRLLSDRFSAERPKGSFSTLEIQRTEQGDSAMYLCASSWGGGNEHEQYFGPGTRLTVT.

The chain joins TRBV28 to TRBJ2-2; D possibly corresponds to TRBD2 (6 bases). Per germline, CDR1 MDHEN and CDR2 SYDVKM. The CDR3 contains 12 residues. V gave up 10 bases and J gave up 5 bases, with 11 bases separating them. Here the CDR3 DNA reads TGTGCCATTGATCGGGGGACCGGGGAGCTGTTTTTT. Translating it yields CAIDRGTGELFF. The full variable domain, in which reference TRBV28 and TRBJ2-2 provide the parts outside the CDR3, is DVKVTQSSRYLVKRTGEKVFLECVQDMDHENMFWYRQDPGLGLRLIYFSYDVKMKEKGDIPEGYSVSREKKERFSLILESASTNQTSMYLCAIDRGTGELFFGEGSRLTVL.

This clonotype was detected only a few times. This chain links TRBV27 with TRBJ2-1; 7 positions match TRBD1. This CDR3 is 15 amino acids long. Germline assignment: CDR1 MNHEY and CDR2 SMNVEV (reference sequence). The ends lost 2 bases at V and 3 bases at J; junction bases unmatched: 4. The CDR3 bases are TGTGCCAGCAGTTTAAGAACAGGGGACTACAATGAGCAGTTCTTC. It yields the protein CASSLRTGDYNEQFF.

This clonotype was seen repeatedly, ten times or more. V is TRBV24-1 and J is TRBJ1-1, with a tentative D call TRBD1 (5 bases). This CDR3 comprises 13 residues. V was pared by 9 bases and J by 5 bases, with 15 bases between. Germline V gives CDR1 KGHDR, CDR2 SFDVKD. The CDR3 DNA reads TGTGCCACCGAACCGGGGCCGGGTACTGAAGCTTTCTTT. Amino acids: CATEPGPGTEAFF.

In DNA, the CDR3 is TGTGCCAGCAGCGTAGCCCCACGCGGGAACTATGGCTACACCTTC. Protein product: CASSVAPRGNYGYTF. V gene TRBV9 combines with J gene TRBJ1-2; no firm D call. Trimming removed 0 bases from V and 2 bases from J, with 11 bases in between. CDR1 and CDR2 (germline): SGDLS, YYNGEE. The CDR3 covers 15 residues.

This clonotype was detected ten times or more. V and J are TRBV10-3 and TRBJ2-3; TRBD1 matches at 10 bases. The CDR3 length is 15 residues. In germline, CDR1 is ENHRY, CDR2 SYGVKD. V was clipped by 4 bases and J by 4 bases; unmatched bases: 5. CDR3 sequence: CAISAGTGEADTQYF. DNA of the CDR3: TGTGCCATCAGTGCCGGGACAGGGGAGGCAGATACGCAGTATTTT.

The V gene is TRBV11-1, the J gene TRBJ2-1; TRBD2 agrees at 11 bases. Germline V gene data show CDR1 as SGHAT and CDR2 as FQDESV (reference sequence). The CDR3 covers 18 residues. With V trimmed by 0 bases and J by 0 bases, 4 bases remained unmatched. The CDR3 nucleotides read TGTGCCAGCAGCTTAGCTAGCGGGGGGGCGAGCTCCTACAATGAGCAGTTCTTC. Its protein is CASSLASGGASSYNEQFF.

The V gene is TRBV6-1, the J gene TRBJ2-6; D could derive from TRBD1 or TRBD2 (6 bases each). Germline values: CDR1 MNHNS, CDR2 SASEGT. The V gene lost 8 bases and the J gene lost 0 bases, with 11 bases spanning the gap. CDR3 length: 15 amino acids. As DNA, the CDR3 is TGTGCCAGCGCAGGGGAGGTCTCTGGGGCCAACGTCCTGACTTTC. Translating gives CASAGEVSGANVLTF.

This clonotype showed up many times. V and J are TRBV3-1 and TRBJ2-7; D is possibly TRBD1 (6 bases). Trimming took 4 bases from V and 0 from J, leaving 16 bases between them. Germline CDR1 reads LGHDT; CDR2 reads YNNKEL (reference sequence). The CDR3 runs 16 residues. CDR3 residues: CASSRYRLGHSYEQYF. The CDR3 DNA is TGTGCCAGCAGCCGATACCGTTTGGGACACTCCTACGAGCAGTACTTC.

This clonotype was detected ten times or more. This rearrangement joins TRBV12-3 or TRBV12-4 to TRBJ2-2; 7 bases are shared with TRBD2. This CDR3 contains 15 residues. V dropped 3 bases and J dropped 6; count of bases not matched to a gene: 7. CDR3 DNA sequence: TGTGCCAGCAGTTTGTCGGGGGGTCCCCCCGGGGAGCTGTTTTTT. It specifies CASSLSGGPPGELFF.